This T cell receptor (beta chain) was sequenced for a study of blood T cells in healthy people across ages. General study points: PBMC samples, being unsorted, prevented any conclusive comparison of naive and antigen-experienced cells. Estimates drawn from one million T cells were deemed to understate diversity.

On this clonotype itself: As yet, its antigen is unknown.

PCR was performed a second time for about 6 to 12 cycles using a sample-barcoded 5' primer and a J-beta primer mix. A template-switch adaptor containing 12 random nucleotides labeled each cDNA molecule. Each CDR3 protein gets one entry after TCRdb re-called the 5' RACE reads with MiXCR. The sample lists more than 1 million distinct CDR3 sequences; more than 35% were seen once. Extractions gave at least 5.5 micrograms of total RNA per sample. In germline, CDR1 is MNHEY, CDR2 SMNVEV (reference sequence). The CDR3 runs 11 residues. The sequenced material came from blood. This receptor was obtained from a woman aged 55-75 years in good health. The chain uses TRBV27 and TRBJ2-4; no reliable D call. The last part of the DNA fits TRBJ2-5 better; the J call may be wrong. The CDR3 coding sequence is TGTGCCAGCCAATTAGGGGAGACCCAGTACTTC. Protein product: CASQLGETQYF.